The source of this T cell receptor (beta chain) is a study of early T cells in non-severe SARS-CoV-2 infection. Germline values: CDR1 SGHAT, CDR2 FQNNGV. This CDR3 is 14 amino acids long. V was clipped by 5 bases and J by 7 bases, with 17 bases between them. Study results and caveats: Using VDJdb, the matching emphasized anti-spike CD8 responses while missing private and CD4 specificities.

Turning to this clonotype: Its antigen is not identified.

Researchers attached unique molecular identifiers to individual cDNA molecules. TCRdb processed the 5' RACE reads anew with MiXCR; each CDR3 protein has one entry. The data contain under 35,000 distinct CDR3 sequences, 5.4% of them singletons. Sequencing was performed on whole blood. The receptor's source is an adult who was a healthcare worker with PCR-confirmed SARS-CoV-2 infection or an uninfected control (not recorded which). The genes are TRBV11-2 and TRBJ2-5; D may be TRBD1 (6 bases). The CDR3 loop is CASSPGQTRGTQYF. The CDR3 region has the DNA TGTGCCAGCAGCCCCGGACAGACTCGGGGGACCCAGTACTTC.